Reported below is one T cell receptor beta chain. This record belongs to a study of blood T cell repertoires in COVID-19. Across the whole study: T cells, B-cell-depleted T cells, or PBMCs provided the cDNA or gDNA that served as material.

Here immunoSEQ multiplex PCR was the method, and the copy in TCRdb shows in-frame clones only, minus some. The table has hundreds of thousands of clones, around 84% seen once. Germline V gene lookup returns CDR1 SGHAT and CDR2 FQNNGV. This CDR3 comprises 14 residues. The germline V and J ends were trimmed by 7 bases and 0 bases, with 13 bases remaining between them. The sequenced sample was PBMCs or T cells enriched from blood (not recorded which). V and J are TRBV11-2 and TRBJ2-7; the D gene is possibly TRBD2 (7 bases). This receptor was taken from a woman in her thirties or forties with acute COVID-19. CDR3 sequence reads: CASNIGGASYEQYF. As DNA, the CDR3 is TGTGCCAGCAACATAGGGGGGGCCTCCTACGAGCAGTACTTC.